A selection of T cell receptor beta chains follows, all from one sample in a study of cytomegalovirus exposure and HLA in healthy donors. This table comes from immunoSEQ multiplex PCR, and its TCRdb copy is limited to in-frame clones, with some not included. The table records hundreds of thousands of clones, around 84% of them present only once. Sequenced material: PBMCs. The receptors come from a girl aged 2 to 10 in good health and CMV-seronegative. Each CDR3 is given without its conserved first and last residue. The D gene is left open where the match is weak.

V: TRBV4-2
D: TRBD2
J: TRBJ2-3
CDR3: ASSQGGRRGGRDTQY

V: TRBV7-9
D: -
J: TRBJ2-3
CDR3: SSSLGVQGSGHTDTQY

V: TRBV5-1
D: TRBD2
J: TRBJ2-2
CDR3: ASSLVSGVDTGELF

V: TRBV5-4
D: TRBD2
J: TRBJ2-1
CDR3: ASSPLAGDYNEQF

V: TRBV29-1
D: -
J: TRBJ1-3
CDR3: SVTRGEGNTIY

V: TRBV4-1
D: TRBD1
J: TRBJ1-5
CDR3: ASSQSGTGGNQPQH

V: TRBV13
D: -
J: TRBJ2-7
CDR3: ASSFGVSRGSSYEQY

V: TRBV5-6
D: TRBD1
J: TRBJ1-2
CDR3: ASSPNLDRAHGYT

V: TRBV9
D: -
J: TRBJ2-7
CDR3: ASSARASAPYEQY

V: TRBV7-9
D: -
J: TRBJ2-2
CDR3: ASSLVAYNTGELF

V: TRBV7-9
D: TRBD2
J: TRBJ2-1
CDR3: ASSFRPSGREEQF

V: TRBV27
D: -
J: -
CDR3: ASSPISYEQY

V: TRBV19
D: TRBD2
J: TRBJ2-1
CDR3: ASSGGLAGFSYNEQF

V: TRBV13
D: -
J: TRBJ2-7
CDR3: ASSLGRGVEQY

V: TRBV30
D: -
J: TRBJ2-5
CDR3: AWSVRGRVEETQY

V: TRBV11-1
D: TRBD2
J: TRBJ2-7
CDR3: ASSFQSGGVSYEQY

V: TRBV21-1
D: -
J: TRBJ1-1
CDR3: ASSKEQQNTEAF

V: TRBV18
D: -
J: TRBJ2-5
CDR3: ASSPPVEETQY

V: TRBV16
D: -
J: TRBJ1-4
CDR3: ASRKQVVDEKLF

V: TRBV18
D: -
J: TRBJ2-7
CDR3: ASSPRDIHFYEQY

V: TRBV7-9
D: -
J: TRBJ2-5
CDR3: ASSFDAGWFSGQETQY

V: TRBV18
D: TRBD1
J: TRBJ1-1
CDR3: ASSEGQGASTEAF

V: TRBV5-6
D: -
J: TRBJ1-2
CDR3: ASSLRRSDYGYT

V: TRBV19
D: -
J: TRBJ1-1
CDR3: ASSPFASGNTEAF

V: TRBV4-1
D: -
J: TRBJ1-1
CDR3: ASSQARDRYAEAF

V: TRBV7-9
D: -
J: TRBJ2-1
CDR3: ASSLTSIPNEQF

V: TRBV5-1
D: -
J: TRBJ1-5
CDR3: ASSPTDSLNQPQH

V: TRBV7-9
D: -
J: TRBJ1-5
CDR3: ASSHRDSNQPQH

V: TRBV25-1
D: -
J: TRBJ1-2
CDR3: ASSAGLSYGYT

V: TRBV18
D: -
J: TRBJ2-6
CDR3: ASSPLDSSGANVLT

V: TRBV19
D: -
J: TRBJ2-7
CDR3: ASSAGQGPYEQY

V: TRBV19
D: -
J: TRBJ2-1
CDR3: ASSPLDFLYNEQF

V: TRBV6-5
D: TRBD1
J: TRBJ2-7
CDR3: ASSRDRGREQY

V: TRBV2
D: -
J: TRBJ2-7
CDR3: ATKFPDSIYEQY

V: TRBV10-1
D: TRBD1
J: TRBJ1-5
CDR3: ASSDGTGRQPQH

V: TRBV13
D: -
J: TRBJ2-3
CDR3: ASSLKGGTDTQY

V: TRBV18
D: -
J: TRBJ1-4
CDR3: ASSPGAGNEKLF

V: TRBV6-4
D: TRBD2
J: TRBJ2-1
CDR3: ASSDGGRAIDEQF

V: TRBV10-3
D: TRBD2
J: TRBJ2-5
CDR3: ATGRELGETQY

V: TRBV19
D: TRBD1
J: TRBJ1-6
CDR3: ASSITGGDNSPLH

V: TRBV2
D: -
J: TRBJ1-2
CDR3: ARRGESQLFSGGYT

V: TRBV2
D: -
J: TRBJ2-7
CDR3: ASRRYEQY

V: TRBV6-1
D: TRBD2
J: TRBJ2-3
CDR3: ASSELRLGGDTQY

V: TRBV18
D: -
J: TRBJ2-3
CDR3: ASSPPNTDTQY

V: TRBV6-5
D: -
J: TRBJ1-3
CDR3: ASSAREYPGNTIY

V: TRBV5-1
D: -
J: TRBJ2-3
CDR3: ASSSRLITDTQY

V: TRBV28
D: TRBD1
J: TRBJ1-4
CDR3: ASSLRTGLF

V: TRBV6-5
D: -
J: TRBJ2-7
CDR3: ASRNSYEQY

V: TRBV9
D: -
J: TRBJ1-1
CDR3: ASSVVDGGRLSGNTEAF

V: TRBV6-1
D: -
J: TRBJ2-2
CDR3: ASSTGFANTGELF